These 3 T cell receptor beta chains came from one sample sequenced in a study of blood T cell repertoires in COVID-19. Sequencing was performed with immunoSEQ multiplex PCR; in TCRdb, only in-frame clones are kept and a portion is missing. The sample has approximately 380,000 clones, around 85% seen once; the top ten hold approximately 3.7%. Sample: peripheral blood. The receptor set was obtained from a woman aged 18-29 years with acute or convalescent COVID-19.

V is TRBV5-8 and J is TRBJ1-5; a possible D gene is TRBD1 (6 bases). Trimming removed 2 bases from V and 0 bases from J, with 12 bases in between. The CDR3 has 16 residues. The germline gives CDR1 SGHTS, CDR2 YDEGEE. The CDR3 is CASSLSGALSNQPQHF. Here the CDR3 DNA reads TGTGCCAGCAGCTTATCAGGGGCCCTTAGCAATCAGCCCCAGCATTTT.

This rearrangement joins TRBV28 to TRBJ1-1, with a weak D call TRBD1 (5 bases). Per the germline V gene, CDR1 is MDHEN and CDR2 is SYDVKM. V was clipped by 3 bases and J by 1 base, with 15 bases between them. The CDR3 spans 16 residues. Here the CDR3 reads CASSLLRQSGNTEAFF. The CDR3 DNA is TGTGCCAGCAGTTTGCTTAGACAGTCGGGGAACACTGAAGCTTTCTTT.

The CDR3 here is CASSAPSGPSTDTQYF. DNA for the CDR3: TGTGCCAGCAGCGCTCCATCAGGCCCAAGCACAGATACGCAGTATTTT. The chain recombines TRBV9 with TRBJ2-3; D not resolved. CDR3 length equals 16 residues. The V gene's germline CDR1 is SGDLS and CDR2 YYNGEE. V was cut by 3 bases and J by 0 bases, with 14 bases left in between.